This T cell receptor (beta chain) was captured by sequencing in a study of CD8 T cells in ankylosing spondylitis. Study-level findings and limits: Some of the motif variants had earlier been found in reactive arthritis patients' fluid and blood. A TCR beta motif of 8 or 9 highly homologous variants appeared characteristic of ankylosing spondylitis blood.

TCRdb recomputed calls from the 5' RACE reads with MiXCR, one row per CDR3 protein. This sample has fewer than 400,000 distinct CDR3 sequences, with more than 20% found just once. Concerning this clonotype itself: Antigen unknown.

There are 17 residues in the CDR3. Trimming removed 1 base from V and 4 bases from J; junction bases left unmatched: 9. Germline assignment: CDR1 LGHNA and CDR2 YNFKEQ. This receptor was taken from a male donor with ankylosing spondylitis. V usage is TRBV4-2 and J usage is TRBJ1-3, with 8 nucleotides matching TRBD1. The sample was blood, either unsorted or a sorted T cell fraction (not recorded which). CDR3 sequence reads: CASSQGWQGAEGNTIYF. CDR3 DNA: TGTGCCAGCAGCCAAGGTTGGCAGGGGGCAGAGGGAAACACCATATATTTT.